This T cell receptor (beta chain) was retrieved from a study of T cell responses to AZD1222 COVID-19 vaccine. The study, taken as a whole, reports: Sampling that yielded the repertoires occurred only after the peak T cell response. Spike-specific TCR breadth and depth both grew after two AZD1222 doses. The donor cohort was predominantly white British with a female majority, and clonal diversity may have been underestimated. Vaccine-associated CD4 TCRs ranged over spike, dominating at 160-218 and 743-854.

Sequencing used immunoSEQ multiplex PCR; TCRdb keeps in-frame clones, though not all of them. The sample holds 64,000 or so clones, about 83% seen once. CDR1 is LGHDT and CDR2 is YNNKEL in the germline V gene (reference sequence). The V end lost 4 bases, the J end lost 4 bases, and 10 bases lay between the germline ends. CDR3 length equals 13 residues. As to this clone: The antigen is undetermined.

The V gene is TRBV3-1 (or the pseudogene TRBV3-2), the J gene TRBJ2-5; D perhaps matches TRBD2 (7 bases). The source of this sequence is an adult in good health. The source was peripheral blood, collected on day 0 of AZD1222 vaccination. CDR3 nucleotide sequence: TGTGCCAGCAGCCCTAGGGGGGGAGAGACCCAGTACTTC. It specifies CASSPRGGETQYF.